The clone carrying this T cell receptor beta chain was observed at least ten times. The data derive from a study of human T cells and chemical hapten exposure. Study context: A 2 cm by 2 cm inner upper arm patch received 2% DPC for sensitization.

Using its own MiXCR run on the RACE reads, TCRdb lists one record per CDR3 protein. This sample has approximately 68,000 distinct CDR3 sequences, with around 8.8% found just once. Germline CDR1 is MDHEN and CDR2 is SYDVKM. The CDR3 consists of 20 residues. V was trimmed by 7 bases and J by 1 base, leaving 29 bases between them. Time point in this sample: patch test 2, 6 weeks after DPC sensitization. Treatment: therapeutic diphenylcyclopropenone sensitization with weekly scalp DPC. Sequenced material: whole blood, taken in connection with sensitization to the hapten diphenylcyclopropenone (DPC). This sequence originates from a woman in her forties or fifties with alopecia areata. Some clones in this sample may be carry-over from other donors' samples. The genes are TRBV28 and TRBJ1-5; the D is unclear. CDR3 coding DNA: TGTGCCAGCATTCCCAGGAGGTCGAATCGTATAGGGAAAAGCAATCAGCCCCAGCATTTT. Translation: CASIPRRSNRIGKSNQPQHF.